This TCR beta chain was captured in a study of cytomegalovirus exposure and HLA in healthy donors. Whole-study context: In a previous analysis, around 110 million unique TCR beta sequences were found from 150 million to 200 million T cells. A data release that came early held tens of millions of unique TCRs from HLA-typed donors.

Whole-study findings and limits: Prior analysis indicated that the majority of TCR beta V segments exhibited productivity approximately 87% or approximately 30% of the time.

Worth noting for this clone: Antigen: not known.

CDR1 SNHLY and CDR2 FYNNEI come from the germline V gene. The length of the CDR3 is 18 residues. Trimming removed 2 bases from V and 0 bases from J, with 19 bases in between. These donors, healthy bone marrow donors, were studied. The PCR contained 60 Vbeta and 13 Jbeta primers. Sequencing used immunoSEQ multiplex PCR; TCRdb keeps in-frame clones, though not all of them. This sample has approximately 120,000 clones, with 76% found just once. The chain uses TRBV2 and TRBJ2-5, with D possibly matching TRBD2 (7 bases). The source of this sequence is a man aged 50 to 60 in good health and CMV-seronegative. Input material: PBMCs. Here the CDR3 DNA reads TGTGCCAGCAGTGAATCGGAGGGGGGGCCGCCGTACCAAGAGACCCAGTACTTC. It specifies CASSESEGGPPYQETQYF.